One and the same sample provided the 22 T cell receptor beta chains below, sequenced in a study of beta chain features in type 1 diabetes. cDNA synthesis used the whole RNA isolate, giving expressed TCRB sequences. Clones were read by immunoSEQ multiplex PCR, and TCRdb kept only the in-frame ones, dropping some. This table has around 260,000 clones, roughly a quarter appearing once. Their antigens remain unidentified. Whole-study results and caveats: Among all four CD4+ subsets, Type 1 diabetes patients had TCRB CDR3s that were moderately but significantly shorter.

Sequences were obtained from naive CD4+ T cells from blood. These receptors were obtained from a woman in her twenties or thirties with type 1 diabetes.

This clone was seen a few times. CDR3: CASSAGTGKEEQYF. CDR3 in DNA: TGTGCCAGCAGTGCCGGGACAGGGAAAGAAGAGCAGTACTTC. The chain combines TRBV2 with TRBJ2-7, with 9 bases identical to TRBD1. From germline, CDR1 is SNHLY and CDR2 FYNNEI. J gave up 7 bases and V 4 bases, and 8 bases lay outside the gene matches. The CDR3 runs 14 residues.

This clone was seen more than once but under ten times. For the CDR3, the DNA is TGTGCCAGCACCGACACCGGCACAAACATTCAGTACTTC. It specifies CASTDTGTNIQYF. The rearrangement uses TRBV28 and TRBJ2-4; D call uncertain. The length of the CDR3 is 13 residues. Trimming took 7 bases from V and 6 from J, leaving 13 bases between them. Looked up from germline, CDR1 is MDHEN and CDR2 is SYDVKM.

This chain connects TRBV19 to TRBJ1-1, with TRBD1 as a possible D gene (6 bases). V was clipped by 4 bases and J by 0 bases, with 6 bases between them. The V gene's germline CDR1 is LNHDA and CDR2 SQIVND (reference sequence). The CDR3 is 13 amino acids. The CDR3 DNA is TGTGCCAGTAGTACAGGGGTGAACACTGAAGCTTTCTTT. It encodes CASSTGVNTEAFF. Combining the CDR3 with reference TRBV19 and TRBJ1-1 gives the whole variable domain DGGITQSPKYLFRKEGQNVTLSCEQNLNHDAMYWYRQDPGQGLRLIYYSQIVNDFQKGDIAEGYSVSREKKESFPLTVTSAQKNPTAFYLCASSTGVNTEAFFGQGTRLTVV.

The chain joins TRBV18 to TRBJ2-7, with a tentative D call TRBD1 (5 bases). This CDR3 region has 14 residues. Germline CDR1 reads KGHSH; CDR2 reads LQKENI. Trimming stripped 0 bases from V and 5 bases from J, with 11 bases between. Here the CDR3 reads CASSPPGHTNEQYF. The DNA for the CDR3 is TGTGCCAGCTCACCACCCGGACATACCAACGAGCAGTACTTC.

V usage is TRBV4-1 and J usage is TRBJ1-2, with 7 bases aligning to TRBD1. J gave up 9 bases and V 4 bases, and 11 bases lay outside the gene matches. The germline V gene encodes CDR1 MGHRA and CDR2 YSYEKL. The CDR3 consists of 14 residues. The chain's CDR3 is CASSPYWTGFSYTF. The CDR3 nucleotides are TGCGCCAGCAGCCCCTATTGGACAGGTTTCAGCTACACCTTC.

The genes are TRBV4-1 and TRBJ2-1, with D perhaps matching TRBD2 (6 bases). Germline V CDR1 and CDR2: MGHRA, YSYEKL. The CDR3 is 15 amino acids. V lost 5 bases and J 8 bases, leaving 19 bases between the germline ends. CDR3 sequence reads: CASSFPGLRTDEQFF. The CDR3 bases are TGCGCCAGCAGCTTCCCGGGACTCAGGACGGATGAGCAGTTCTTC.

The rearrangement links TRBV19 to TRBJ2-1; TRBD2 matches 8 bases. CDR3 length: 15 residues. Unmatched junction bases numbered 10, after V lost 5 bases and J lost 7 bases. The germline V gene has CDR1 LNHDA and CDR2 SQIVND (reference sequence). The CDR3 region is CASSSGLAGTNEQFF. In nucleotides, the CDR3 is TGTGCCAGTAGTTCGGGCCTAGCGGGTACGAATGAGCAGTTCTTC.

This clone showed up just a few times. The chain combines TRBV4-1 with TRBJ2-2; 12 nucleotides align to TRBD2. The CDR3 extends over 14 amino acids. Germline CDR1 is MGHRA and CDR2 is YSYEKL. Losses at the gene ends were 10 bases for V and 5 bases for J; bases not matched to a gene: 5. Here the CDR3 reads CATTSGSATGELFF. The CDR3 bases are TGCGCCACGACTAGCGGGAGTGCTACCGGGGAGCTGTTTTTT.

The CDR3 DNA follows: TGTGCCAGCAGTAAGGTCTTAGCGGGAGTCAATAGGGTTAGACACGAGCAGTACTTC. As protein: CASSKVLAGVNRVRHEQYF. The chain combines TRBV2 with TRBJ2-7, with 9 bases aligning to TRBD2. This CDR3 has 19 amino acids. V dropped 5 bases and J dropped 5; count of bases not matched to a gene: 22. Germline loops: CDR1 SNHLY, CDR2 FYNNEI.

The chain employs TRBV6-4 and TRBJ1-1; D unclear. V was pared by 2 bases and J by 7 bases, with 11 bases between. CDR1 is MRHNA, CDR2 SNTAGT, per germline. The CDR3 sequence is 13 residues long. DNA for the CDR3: TGTGCCAGCAGTGACACTGGGCAGAATGAAGCTTTCTTT. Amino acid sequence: CASSDTGQNEAFF.

CDR3 region: CASSLRQEAFF. The CDR3 bases are TGTGCCAGCAGCCTTCGCCAGGAAGCTTTCTTT. This chain uses TRBV7-9 with TRBJ1-1; D remains unclear. Germline CDR1 and CDR2: SEHNR and FQNEAQ (reference sequence). The V end was cut by 5 bases, the J end by 8 bases, with 9 bases between. The CDR3 length is 11 residues.

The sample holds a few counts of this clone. The CDR3 sequence is CASRRGLMNTEAFF. DNA for the CDR3: TGTGCCAGCAGGAGGGGACTGATGAACACTGAAGCTTTCTTT. The V and J genes are TRBV2 and TRBJ1-1; the D gene is possibly TRBD1 (5 bases). The ends were cut back, 6 bases at V and 0 bases at J, with 11 bases in the middle. CDR3 length: 14 residues. Germline CDR1 and CDR2: SNHLY and FYNNEI.

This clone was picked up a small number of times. CDR3 amino acids: CATRDPSGPDTQYF. The CDR3 nucleotides are TGTGCCACCAGAGATCCCAGCGGACCAGATACGCAGTATTTT. V is TRBV15 and J is TRBJ2-3, with D tentatively TRBD2 (5 bases). CDR1 and CDR2 from the germline V gene are LNHNV and YYDKDF (reference sequence). V lost 6 bases to trimming and J lost 4 bases, with 14 bases between them. The CDR3 length is 14 residues. The full variable domain, rest sourced from reference TRBV15 and TRBJ2-3, is DAMVIQNPRYQVTQFGKPVTLSCSQTLNHNVMYWYQQKSSQAPKLLFHYYDKDFNNEADTPDNFQSRRPNTSFCFLDIRSPGLGDTAMYLCATRDPSGPDTQYFGPGTRLTVL.

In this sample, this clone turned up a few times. The CDR3 region is CASSTPGPQHF. As DNA, the CDR3 is TGTGCCAGCAGCACTCCCGGGCCCCAGCATTTT. The V and J genes are TRBV9 and TRBJ1-5; D remains ambiguous. This CDR3 is built from 11 residues. With 4 bases removed from V and 9 bases from J, the gap between germline ends came to 8 bases. CDR1 and CDR2 (germline): SGDLS, YYNGEE.

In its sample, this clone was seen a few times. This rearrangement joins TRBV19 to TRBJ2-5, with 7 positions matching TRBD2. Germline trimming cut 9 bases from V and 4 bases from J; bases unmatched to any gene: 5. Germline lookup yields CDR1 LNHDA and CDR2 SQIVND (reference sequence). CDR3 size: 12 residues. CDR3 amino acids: CASAGRRETQYF. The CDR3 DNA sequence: TGTGCCAGCGCCGGGAGGCGAGAGACCCAGTACTTC.

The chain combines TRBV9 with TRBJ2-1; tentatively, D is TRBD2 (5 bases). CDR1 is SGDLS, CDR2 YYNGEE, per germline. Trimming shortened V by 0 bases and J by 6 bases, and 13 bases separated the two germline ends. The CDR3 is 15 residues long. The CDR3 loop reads CASSVAASHGNEQFF. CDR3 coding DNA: TGTGCCAGCAGCGTAGCGGCTAGCCACGGCAATGAGCAGTTCTTC.

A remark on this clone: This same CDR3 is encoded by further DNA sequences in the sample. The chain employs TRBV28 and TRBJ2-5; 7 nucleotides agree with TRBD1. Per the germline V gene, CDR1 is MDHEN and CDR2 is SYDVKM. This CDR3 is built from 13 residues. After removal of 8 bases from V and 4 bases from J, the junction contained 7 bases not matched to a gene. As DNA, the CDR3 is TGTGCCAGCTCGCCAGGGGGTCGAGAGACCCAGTACTTC. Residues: CASSPGGRETQYF.

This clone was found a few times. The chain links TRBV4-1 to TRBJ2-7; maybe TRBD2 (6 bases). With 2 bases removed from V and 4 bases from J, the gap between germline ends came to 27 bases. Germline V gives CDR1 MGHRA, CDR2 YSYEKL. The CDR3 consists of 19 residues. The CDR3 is CASSQRLGRDFVEVYEQYF. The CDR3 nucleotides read TGCGCCAGCAGCCAAAGGTTGGGTCGGGACTTCGTAGAGGTTTACGAGCAGTACTTC.

CDR3 DNA: TGTGCCAGCAGCGAAGTTCAGGGTAACGAGCAGTTCTTC. It specifies CASSEVQGNEQFF. The J gene is TRBJ2-1, the V gene TRBV5-6; weak D call: TRBD1 (5 bases). The germline V and J ends were trimmed by 4 bases and 10 bases, with 15 bases remaining between them. The V gene's germline CDR1 is SGHDT and CDR2 YYEEEE. The CDR3 consists of 13 residues. Variable domain in full (rest from reference TRBV5-6 and TRBJ2-1): DAGVTQSPTHLIKTRGQQVTLRCSPKSGHDTVSWYQQALGQGPQFIFQYYEEEERQRGNFPDRFSGHQFPNYSSELNVNALLLGDSALYLCASSEVQGNEQFFGPGTRLTVL.

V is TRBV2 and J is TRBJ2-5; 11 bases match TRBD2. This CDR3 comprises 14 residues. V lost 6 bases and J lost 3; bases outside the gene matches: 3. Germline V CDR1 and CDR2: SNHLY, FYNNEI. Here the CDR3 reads CASREGLAEETQYF. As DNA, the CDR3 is TGTGCCAGCAGGGAGGGACTAGCGGAAGAGACCCAGTACTTC. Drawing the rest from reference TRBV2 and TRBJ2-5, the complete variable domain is EPEVTQTPSHQVTQMGQEVILRCVPISNHLYFYWYRQILGQKVEFLVSFYNNEISEKSEIFDDQFSVERPDGSNFTLKIRSTKLEDSAMYFCASREGLAEETQYFGPGTRLLVL.

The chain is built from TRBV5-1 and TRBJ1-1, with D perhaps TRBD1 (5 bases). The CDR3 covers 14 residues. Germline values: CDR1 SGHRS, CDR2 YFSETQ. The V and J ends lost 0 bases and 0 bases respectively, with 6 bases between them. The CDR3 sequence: CASSLEGVNTEAFF. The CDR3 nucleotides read TGCGCCAGCAGCTTGGAAGGGGTGAACACTGAAGCTTTCTTT.

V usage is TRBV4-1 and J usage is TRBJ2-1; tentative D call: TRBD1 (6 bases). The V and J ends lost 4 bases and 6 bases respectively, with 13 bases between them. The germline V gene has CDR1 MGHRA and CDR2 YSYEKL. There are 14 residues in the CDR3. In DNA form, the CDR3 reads TGCGCCAGCAGCCTATATACAGGGTTCAATGAGCAGTTCTTC. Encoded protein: CASSLYTGFNEQFF.